One TCR beta chain is described in this entry. This clonotype has more than one count but fewer than ten. Its antigen remains undetermined. Per-nucleotide qualities are absent, and no much larger clonotype sits a single base away. The library was prepared using RT-PCR. The instrument was an Illumina HiSeq 2500. Clones were called with MiXCR by TCRdb after fastp trimmed the public reads at Q25, and only in-frame beta chains were retained. Here each entry gathers all rows of one CDR3 protein and keeps the most common genes and DNA. This sample comprises about 800,000 distinct CDR3 sequences, around 20% of them detected only once. The ten largest clonotypes hold roughly a tenth of the sample. These data come from a study of response to subunit inactivated influenza vaccine (dated by TCRdb to 2016 to 2018). Regarding the complete study: Deep quantitative profiling of the T cell receptor repertoire was used in the study to follow responses to a trivalent subunit inactivated influenza vaccine. Study-wide findings and limitations: The authors proposed that each seasonal influenza vaccination may bring in only a limited number of new T cells.

Germline trimming amounts to 5 bases on V and 4 bases on J, with 3 as the count of junction bases outside the gene matches. CDR1 and CDR2, per the germline V gene (reference sequence), are LNHNV and YYDKDF. The CDR3 holds 14 amino acids from the cysteine to the phenylalanine. Left in the record is the CDR3 DNA by itself, 42 bases read in frame from the first base. The clonotype was recovered from a man over 45 who received an inactivated influenza vaccine. Donor details come from another sample of the same person, matched by shared clones. The sample here was PBMCs from blood, taken about 5 days after vaccination. Recombination linked TRBV15 to TRBJ2-1, with 9 bases aligning to TRBD2. The CDR3 reads as follows: CATSHSGGYNEQFF. The bases read TGTGCCACCAGCCATAGCGGGGGATACAATGAGCAGTTCTTC. Extended through the reference TRBV15 and TRBJ2-1 proteins, this CDR3 yields the full variable domain: DAMVIQNPRYQVTQFGKPVTLSCSQTLNHNVMYWYQQKSSQAPKLLFHYYDKDFNNEADTPDNFQSRRPNTSFCFLDIRSPGLGDTAMYLCATSHSGGYNEQFFGPGTRLTVL.